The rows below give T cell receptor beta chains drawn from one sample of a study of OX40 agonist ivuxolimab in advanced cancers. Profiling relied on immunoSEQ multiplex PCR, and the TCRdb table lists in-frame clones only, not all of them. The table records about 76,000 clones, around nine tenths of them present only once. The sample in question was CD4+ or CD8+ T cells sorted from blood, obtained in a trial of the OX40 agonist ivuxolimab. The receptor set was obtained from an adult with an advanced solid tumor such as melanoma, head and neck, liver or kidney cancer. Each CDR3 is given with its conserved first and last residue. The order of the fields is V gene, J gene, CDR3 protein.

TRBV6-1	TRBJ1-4	CATGAEKLFF
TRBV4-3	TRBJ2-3	CASSQDLGGDGGTHGTQYF
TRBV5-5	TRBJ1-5	CASSLDVFQPQHF
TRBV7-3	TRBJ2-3	CASSLDYTDTQYF
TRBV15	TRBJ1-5	CATRNRDRGLDQPQHF
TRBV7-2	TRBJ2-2	CASSLAETGELFF
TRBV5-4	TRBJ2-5	CASSSSLPRAGGETQYF
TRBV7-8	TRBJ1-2	CASSPAGSVYGYTF
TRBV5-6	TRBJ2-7	CASSLGFWDRGQNEQYF
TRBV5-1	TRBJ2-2	CASSSQGADTGELFF